This T cell receptor beta chain was retrieved from a study of shared T cell receptors in the human thymus. The CDR3 runs to 17 residues. CDR1 and CDR2 from the germline V gene are LGHNA and YNFKEQ. V lost 4 bases, J lost 4 bases, and 13 bases stayed unmatched. Profiled with immunoSEQ multiplex PCR; TCRdb holds only in-frame clones, not every one. The sample lists roughly 410,000 clones, about 95% occurring once. The sequenced sample consisted of thymocytes. The TCR was taken from a human donor. The rearrangement joins TRBV4-2 to TRBJ2-1; 7 positions match TRBD2. CDR3 in amino acids: CASSPKPPGGPYNEQFF. As DNA, the CDR3 is TGTGCCAGCAGCCCAAAGCCCCCGGGAGGTCCATACAATGAGCAGTTCTTC.